This TCR beta chain comes out of a study of chronic HIV infection and antiretroviral therapy. TCRdb fed the 5' RACE reads into MiXCR, producing one record per CDR3 protein. This table holds roughly 48,000 distinct CDR3 sequences, approximately 20% found once. This clonotype showed up just a few times. J was trimmed by 7 bases and V by 5 bases; bases with no gene match: 8. The CDR3 is 16 residues long. The clonotype comes from an adult who had HIV and had not received antiretroviral therapy, or was an uninfected healthy control (not recorded which). The sample comprised peripheral blood. The rearrangement uses TRBV12-3 or TRBV12-4 and TRBJ2-1, with 13 bases identical to TRBD2. For the CDR3, the DNA is TGTGCCAGCAGTAGTCGATCGACTAGCGGGGGGAATGAGCAGTTCTTC. Translated, it gives CASSSRSTSGGNEQFF.